This TCR beta chain was observed in a study of memory CD4+ T cells and cytomegalovirus serostatus. Whole-study context: Donors were healthy Belgian adults, under ten CMV seropositive and 20 to 25 seronegative. Whole-study results and caveats: Of 150 to 200 reported CMV TCRbeta sequences, just over 65 were found in memory CD4+ repertoires. A US-trained random forest predicted CMV serostatus with median AUC around 0.91.

V shed 4 bases and J shed 3 bases, with 19 bases lying between them. This CDR3 has 16 residues. Looked up from germline, CDR1 is PRHDT and CDR2 is FYEKMQ (reference sequence). The sort gate was single viable CD3+CD4+CD8-CD45RO+ cells for memory CD4+ T cells. Under the authors' procedure: After removing out-of-frame reads, over 2 million distinct TCRbeta sequences remained. Clones were sequenced by immunoSEQ multiplex PCR, and TCRdb holds only the in-frame ones, with some missing. V, J and clone size are those of that table, while D and trimming were read from the DNA. The sample yields 28,000 or so clones, around 76% seen once. A remark on this clone: The target antigen is unknown.

The sequence came from an adult in good health and CMV-seronegative. The chain links TRBV13 to TRBJ2-7; D gene ambiguous. Sequencing input: memory CD4+ T cells from blood. The CDR3 spells CASSSRLSRTDYEQYF. CDR3 DNA: TGTGCCAGCAGCTCTAGGTTGTCGCGGACGGACTACGAGCAGTACTTC. The whole variable domain, filled in from reference TRBV13 and TRBJ2-7, reads AAGVIQSPRHLIKEKRETATLKCYPIPRHDTVYWYQQGPGQDPQFLISFYEKMQSDKGSIPDRFSAQQFSDYHSELNMSSLELGDSALYFCASSSRLSRTDYEQYFGPGTRLTVT.